These 8 T cell receptor beta chains share one sample of origin, sequenced in a study of T cell responses to AZD1222 COVID-19 vaccine. Assay: immunoSEQ multiplex PCR; the TCRdb copy retains only in-frame clones and omits some. The sample shows 100,000 to 150,000 clones, about 94% of them seen only once. Sequenced here: peripheral blood, sampled on day 0 of AZD1222 vaccination. These receptors were obtained from an adult in good health.

The chain joins TRBV11-2 to TRBJ1-6; TRBD1 aligns across 9 bases. Trimming removed 7 bases from V and 10 bases from J; junction bases left unmatched: 11. This CDR3 has 15 residues. CDR1 is SGHAT, CDR2 FQNNGV, per germline. The CDR3 protein is CASNGQGSIGSPLHF. DNA of the CDR3: TGTGCCAGCAACGGACAGGGGAGTATTGGGTCACCCCTCCACTTT.

The chain combines TRBV3-1 (or the pseudogene TRBV3-2) with TRBJ1-3, with a weak D call TRBD1 (5 bases). Trimming stripped 0 bases from V and 1 base from J, with 7 bases between. The CDR3 has 15 amino acids. CDR1 is LGHDT and CDR2 is YNNKEL in the germline V gene (reference sequence). CDR3 DNA sequence: TGTGCCAGCAGCCAAGATAGGACATCTGGAAACACCATATATTTT. Translating gives CASSQDRTSGNTIYF.

The V call is TRBV3-1 (or the pseudogene TRBV3-2), the J call TRBJ2-3; D may correspond to TRBD1 or TRBD2 (5 bases each). The CDR3 is 15 residues long. Germline CDR1 reads LGHDT; CDR2 reads YNNKEL (reference sequence). Trimming took 3 bases from V and 2 from J, leaving 12 bases between them. The CDR3 is CASSHRPGLTDTQYF. DNA for the CDR3: TGTGCCAGCAGCCACCGACCGGGGCTCACAGATACGCAGTATTTT.

The rearrangement links TRBV27 to TRBJ1-1; D remains ambiguous. The germline gives CDR1 MNHEY, CDR2 SMNVEV (reference sequence). The germline V and J ends were trimmed by 3 bases and 6 bases, with 14 bases remaining between them. This CDR3 spans 14 amino acids. CDR3 DNA sequence: TGTGCCAGCAGTTTTGGCGGCGGATGGTCTGAAGCTTTCTTT. It is translated as CASSFGGGWSEAFF.

The rearrangement joins TRBV20-1 to TRBJ1-1; D is unresolved. Per the germline V gene, CDR1 is DFQATT and CDR2 is SNEGSKA (reference sequence). The V gene lost 2 bases and the J gene lost 4 bases, with 5 bases spanning the gap. CDR3 length: 11 residues. CDR3 residues: CSARWGTEAFF. In DNA form, the CDR3 reads TGCAGTGCTAGATGGGGCACTGAAGCTTTCTTT.

The chain combines TRBV6-5 with TRBJ1-5; TRBD1 aligns across 7 bases. V was pared by 6 bases and J by 4 bases, with 6 bases of the junction left unmatched. CDR1 is MNHEY, CDR2 SVGAGI, per germline. This CDR3 has 14 amino acids. In DNA form, the CDR3 reads TGTGCCAGCAGAGGGGACAGTTTAAATCAGCCCCAGCATTTT. Translation: CASRGDSLNQPQHF.

The chain is built from TRBV10-3 and TRBJ2-3; 7 bases align to TRBD1. V was pared by 2 bases and J by 2 bases, with 7 bases of the junction left unmatched. The germline CDR1 and CDR2 sequences are ENHRY and SYGVKD. CDR3 length equals 16 residues. The CDR3 DNA reads as TGTGCCATCAGTGAGCGGCAAGGGGGCCCCACAGATACGCAGTATTTT. Translated, it gives CAISERQGGPTDTQYF.

The chain has TRBV10-3 and TRBJ2-5; D is ambiguous. Germline V gene lookup returns CDR1 ENHRY and CDR2 SYGVKD. The CDR3 spans 11 residues. Trimming pared 6 bases from V and 2 bases from J, leaving 4 bases between. CDR3 in amino acids: CAIREQETQYF. The CDR3 nucleotides are TGTGCCATCAGGGAACAAGAGACCCAGTACTTC.